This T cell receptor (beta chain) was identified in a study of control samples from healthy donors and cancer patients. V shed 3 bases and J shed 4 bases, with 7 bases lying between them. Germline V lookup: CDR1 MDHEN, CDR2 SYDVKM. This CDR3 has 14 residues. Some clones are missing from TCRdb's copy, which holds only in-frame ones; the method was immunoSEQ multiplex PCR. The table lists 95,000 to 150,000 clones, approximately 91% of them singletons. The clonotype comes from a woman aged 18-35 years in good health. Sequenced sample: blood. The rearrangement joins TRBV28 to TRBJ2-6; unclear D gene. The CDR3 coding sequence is TGTGCCAGCAGTTTGAATGCCGGGGCCAACGTCCTGACTTTC. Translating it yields CASSLNAGANVLTF.